This entry lists 4 T cell receptor beta chains sequenced from one sample in a study of control samples from healthy donors and cancer patients. The method was immunoSEQ multiplex PCR; TCRdb's version includes in-frame clones alone and lacks a portion of them. The data show 120,000 or so clones, with about 90% seen just once and around 1.8% held by the top ten. Sequencing used blood. Receptors were obtained from a man aged 18-30 years in good health.

The chain links TRBV24-1 to TRBJ2-1; 8 bases fit TRBD2. This CDR3 region has 16 residues. CDR1 is KGHDR, CDR2 SFDVKD, per germline. With V trimmed by 4 bases and J by 8 bases, 12 bases remained unmatched. The CDR3 sequence: CATSERPGLGSDEQFF. CDR3 in DNA: TGTGCCACCAGTGAGCGGCCGGGACTAGGGTCCGATGAGCAGTTCTTC.

The J gene is TRBJ2-1, the V gene TRBV20-1; D call uncertain. The germline gives CDR1 DFQATT, CDR2 SNEGSKA (reference sequence). Between the trimmed V and J ends, which lost 7 bases and 2 bases, there was a span of 6 bases. The CDR3 sequence is 11 residues long. CDR3 nucleotide sequence: TGCAGTGTTCCGACCTACAATGAGCAGTTCTTC. This translates into CSVPTYNEQFF.

The chain has TRBV9 and TRBJ2-7, with TRBD2 matching 12 bases. The germline V gene has CDR1 SGDLS and CDR2 YYNGEE. After removal of 0 bases from V and 2 bases from J, the junction contained 3 bases not matched to a gene. The CDR3 loop spans 16 amino acids. The CDR3 DNA is TGTGCCAGCAGCGTAGGGGGACTAGCGGGCGCCTACGAGCAGTACTTC. Protein product: CASSVGGLAGAYEQYF.

The V and J genes are TRBV2 and TRBJ2-6; no clear D. With 10 bases removed from V and 4 bases from J, the gap between germline ends came to 14 bases. The CDR3 loop spans 14 amino acids. In germline, CDR1 is SNHLY, CDR2 FYNNEI. CDR3 amino acids: CATPRAEGANVLTF. In DNA form, the CDR3 reads TGTGCCACCCCCCGGGCTGAAGGGGCCAACGTCCTGACTTTC.